This T cell receptor (beta chain) is from a study of T cells after posttransplantation cyclophosphamide. Busulfan-fludarabine conditioning, marrow transplant, and cyclophosphamide on days +3 and +4 were administered. Data came from immunoSEQ multiplex PCR; TCRdb stores just in-frame clones and leaves some out. This sample comprises about 7,700 clones, none seen once only. This specimen was PBMCs, taken around 90 days after allogeneic stem cell transplant with posttransplant cyclophosphamide. This clonotype was sampled from a female patient in her 60s who received an allogeneic stem cell transplant from an unrelated donor, was CMV-positive, and had acute GVHD only. Some T cells here may be from the graft donor.

The CDR3 DNA sequence: TGCAGCGTTGTACAGGGTGTAAGCTACACCTTC. Encoded protein: CSVVQGVSYTF. The rearrangement joins TRBV29-1 to TRBJ1-2, with D tentatively TRBD1 (6 bases). Trimming stripped 4 bases from V and 9 bases from J, with 12 bases between. The germline gives CDR1 SQVTM, CDR2 ANQGSEA. The length of the CDR3 is 11 residues. The whole variable domain, remainder taken from reference TRBV29-1 and TRBJ1-2, is SAVISQKPSRDICQRGTSLTIQCQVDSQVTMMFWYRQQPGQSLTLIATANQGSEATYESGFVIDKFPISRPNLTFSTLTVSNMSPEDSSIYLCSVVQGVSYTFGSGTRLTVV.